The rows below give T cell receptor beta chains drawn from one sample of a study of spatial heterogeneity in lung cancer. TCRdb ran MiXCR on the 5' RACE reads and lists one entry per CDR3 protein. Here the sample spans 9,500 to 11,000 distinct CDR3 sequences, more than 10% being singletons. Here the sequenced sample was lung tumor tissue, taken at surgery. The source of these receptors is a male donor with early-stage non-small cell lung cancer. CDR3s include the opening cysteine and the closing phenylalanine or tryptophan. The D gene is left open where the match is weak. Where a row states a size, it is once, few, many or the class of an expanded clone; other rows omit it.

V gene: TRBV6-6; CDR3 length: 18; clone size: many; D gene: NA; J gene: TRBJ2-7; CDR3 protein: CASPLVKMRVRWTYEQYF; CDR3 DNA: TGTGCCAGCCCCCTAGTGAAGATGCGGGTGCGGTGGACCTACGAGCAGTACTTC
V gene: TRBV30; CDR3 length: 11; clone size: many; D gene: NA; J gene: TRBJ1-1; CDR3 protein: CAWSVAPEAFF; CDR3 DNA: TGTGCCTGGAGTGTAGCACCTGAAGCTTTCTTT
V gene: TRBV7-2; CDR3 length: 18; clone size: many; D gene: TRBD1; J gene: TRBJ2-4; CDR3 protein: CASSPAMGRTGGLGIQYF; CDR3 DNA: TGTGCCAGCAGCCCGGCGATGGGTAGGACAGGGGGCTTAGGCATTCAGTACTTC
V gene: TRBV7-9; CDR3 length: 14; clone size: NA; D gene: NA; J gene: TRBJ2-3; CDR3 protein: CASSFGGSTDTQYF; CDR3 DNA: TGTGCCAGCAGCTTTGGCGGGAGCACAGATACGCAGTATTTT
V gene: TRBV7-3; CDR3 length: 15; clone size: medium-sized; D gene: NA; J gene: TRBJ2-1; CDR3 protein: CASSFIGARYNEQFF; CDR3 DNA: TGTGCCAGCAGCTTTATAGGCGCGCGATACAATGAGCAGTTCTTC
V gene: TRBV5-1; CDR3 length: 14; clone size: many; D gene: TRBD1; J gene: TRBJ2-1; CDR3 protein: CASRPGQEIGEQFF; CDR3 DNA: TGCGCCAGCAGGCCGGGACAGGAGATTGGTGAGCAGTTCTTC
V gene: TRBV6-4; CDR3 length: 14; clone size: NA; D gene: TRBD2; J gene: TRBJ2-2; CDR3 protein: CASSTSGDTGELFF; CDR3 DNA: TGTGCCAGCAGTACTAGCGGAGACACCGGGGAGCTGTTTTTT
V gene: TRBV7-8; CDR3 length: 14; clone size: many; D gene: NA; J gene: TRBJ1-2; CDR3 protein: CASSISVRDYGYTF; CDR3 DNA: TGTGCCAGCAGCATATCGGTGAGGGACTATGGCTACACCTTC
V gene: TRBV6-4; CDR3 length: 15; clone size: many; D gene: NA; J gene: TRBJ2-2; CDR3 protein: CASSDRPGSTGELFF; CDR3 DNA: TGTGCCAGCAGTGACCGGCCAGGGTCGACCGGGGAGCTGTTTTTT
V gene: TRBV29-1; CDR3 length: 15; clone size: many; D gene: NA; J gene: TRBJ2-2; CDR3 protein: CSVAVSSSHSGELFF; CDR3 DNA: TGCAGCGTTGCGGTTAGCAGTAGCCATTCCGGGGAGCTGTTTTTT
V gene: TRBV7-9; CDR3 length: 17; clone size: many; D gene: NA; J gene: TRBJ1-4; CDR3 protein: CASTPWTSKGFNEKLFF; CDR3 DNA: TGTGCCAGCACGCCGTGGACATCGAAGGGATTTAATGAAAAACTGTTTTTT